This TCR beta chain was found in a study of blood T cell repertoires in COVID-19. Researchers sorted participants into cohorts using their self-reported clinical history. This clone was detected many times. Germline V gene lookup returns CDR1 SNHLY and CDR2 FYNNEI. Trimming cost V 10 bases and J 9 bases; bases outside gene matches: 8. The CDR3 spans 13 residues. Authors' analysis steps: Cell counts per sample came from amplifying reference gene primers. Data came from immunoSEQ multiplex PCR; TCRdb stores just in-frame clones and leaves some out. V and J calls and clone size are copied from that table; D and trimming were computed from the DNA. Of 450,000 to 500,000 clones in the sample, 75% to 90% were seen once.

The TCR comes from a woman in her sixties who had recovered from COVID-19. Material for sequencing was PBMCs or T cells enriched from blood (not recorded which). The V and J genes are TRBV2 and TRBJ1-6, with 8 bases identical to TRBD1. CDR3 sequence (DNA): TGTGCCATTCGACAGGGGATGGGTTCACCCCTCCACTTT. It translates to CAIRQGMGSPLHF. Full variable domain (missing parts from reference TRBV2 and TRBJ1-6): EPEVTQTPSHQVTQMGQEVILRCVPISNHLYFYWYRQILGQKVEFLVSFYNNEISEKSEIFDDQFSVERPDGSNFTLKIRSTKLEDSAMYFCAIRQGMGSPLHFGNGTRLTVT.